Each of the 4 T cell receptor beta chains below was sequenced from the same sample in a study of blood T cell repertoires in COVID-19. The assay was immunoSEQ multiplex PCR, and TCRdb's table has in-frame clones only and misses some. The table shows 470,000 or so clones, with approximately 90% occurring only once. The sequenced sample consisted of PBMCs or T cells enriched from blood (not recorded which). The receptors were sampled from a woman under 30 with acute COVID-19.

The V gene is TRBV12-5, the J gene TRBJ1-1; 9 bases align to TRBD1. This CDR3 has 15 amino acids. Looked up from germline, CDR1 is LGHNT and CDR2 is FRNRAP. V trimming: 0 bases; J trimming: 4 bases; junction bases outside the gene matches: 3. This CDR3 reads CASGLVQGAGTEAFF. Written as DNA, the CDR3 is TGTGCTAGTGGTTTGGTACAGGGGGCTGGCACTGAAGCTTTCTTT.

This clone was counted a single time. The gene calls are TRBV30 and TRBJ1-1; no reliable D call. The CDR3 contains 13 residues. CDR1 is GTSNPN, CDR2 SVGIG, per germline (reference sequence). V lost 0 bases and J lost 1, with 6 bases in between. As DNA, the CDR3 is TGTGCCTGGAGTGTCGGGGAGAACACTGAAGCTTTCTTT. This codes for CAWSVGENTEAFF.

The chain combines TRBV7-9 with TRBJ1-3, with D unresolved. The CDR3 totals 15 residues. The V end lost 4 bases, the J end lost 1 base, and 11 bases lay between the germline ends. Germline CDR1 is SEHNR and CDR2 is FQNEAQ (reference sequence). As DNA, the CDR3 is TGTGCCAGCAGCTCCGAGAGGGTTTCTGGAAACACCATATATTTT. This gives the protein CASSSERVSGNTIYF.

The rearrangement links TRBV6-2 or TRBV6-3 to TRBJ2-7; D is perhaps TRBD1 (6 bases). V was trimmed by 6 bases and J by 2 bases, leaving 11 bases between them. The germline V gene encodes CDR1 MNHEY and CDR2 SVGEGT. CDR3 length: 13 amino acids. The CDR3 nucleotides read TGTGCCAGCAGCCAACCAGGGGCCTACGAGCAGTACTTC. This sequence encodes CASSQPGAYEQYF.